These 5 T cell receptor beta chains were all obtained from the same sample, sequenced in a study of cytomegalovirus exposure and HLA in healthy donors (dated by TCRdb to the late 2010s). To prepare the library, the immunoSEQ multiplex PCR assay was applied. The multiplex PCR relied on a mix of 60 forward primers for TCR Vbeta segments and 13 reverse primers for TCR Jbeta segments. This immuneACCESS table, as held by TCRdb, lists in-frame sequences with V and J called but not all clones. Of the missing ones, under half trace to an unresolved V gene in checked studies; the others have no known cause. This sample holds about 69,000 clones; roughly 74% were observed only once. Over 8.5% of the sample is held by the ten biggest clonotypes. The sequenced sample consisted of PBMCs. These TCRs come from an older woman in good health and CMV-seropositive.

The rearrangement links TRBV7-9 to TRBJ2-7, with D perhaps TRBD2 (5 bases). CDR1 and CDR2 (germline): SEHNR, FQNEAQ (reference sequence). Trimming removed 1 base from V and 2 bases from J, with 12 bases in between. CDR3 length: 15 residues. CDR3 sequence (DNA): TGTGCCAGCAGCTTAGATGGCTTCGGGGCCTACGAGCAGTACTTC. Translation: CASSLDGFGAYEQYF.

The V gene is TRBV9, the J gene TRBJ2-7, with TRBD2 matching over 8 bases. This CDR3 region has 16 residues. Germline CDR1 reads SGDLS; CDR2 reads YYNGEE. V trimming: 0 bases; J trimming: 0 bases; junction bases outside the gene matches: 5. CDR3 loop: CASSVDPSGSSYEQYF. The CDR3 DNA sequence: TGTGCCAGCAGCGTAGATCCCAGCGGGAGCTCCTACGAGCAGTACTTC.

This chain joins TRBV5-4 and TRBJ2-1; 13 nucleotides line up with TRBD2. The trim removed 2 bases at V and 0 bases at J, leaving 5 bases unmatched. The CDR3 sequence is 18 residues long. CDR1 SGHNT and CDR2 YYREEE come from the germline V gene (reference sequence). This CDR3 is CASSLRTSGSSSYNEQFF. CDR3 coding DNA: TGTGCCAGCAGCTTAAGGACTAGCGGGAGTAGCTCCTACAATGAGCAGTTCTTC.

This chain joins TRBV6-6 and TRBJ2-5; D gene unclear. The last part of the DNA fits TRBJ2-7 better; the J call may be wrong. Germline V gene sequence: CDR1 MNHNY, CDR2 SVGAGI (reference sequence). CDR3 length: 16 amino acids. The CDR3 sequence is CASSYSTMGLSYEQYF. CDR3 DNA: TGTGCCAGCAGTTACTCCACGATGGGCCTGTCCTACGAGCAGTACTTC.

The chain employs TRBV5-1 and TRBJ1-4; D is possibly TRBD1 (5 bases). This CDR3 contains 15 residues. Trimming stripped 5 bases from V and 8 bases from J, with 19 bases between. Germline V gives CDR1 SGHRS, CDR2 YFSETQ. CDR3 coding DNA: TGCGCCAGCAGATTGTTTCAGGGTCCAGGAGAAAAACTGTTTTTT. This encodes CASRLFQGPGEKLFF.